A single sample gave rise to the 9 T cell receptor beta chains below, sequenced in a study of T cell clones after liver transplantation. Some clones are missing from TCRdb's copy, which holds only in-frame ones; the method was immunoSEQ multiplex PCR. The sample has 68,000 or so clones; almost 95% are singletons. Sequencing used CD4+ T cells from blood, obtained about 25 months after liver transplant. These receptor sequences come from a human patient who received a liver transplant. Some T cells may be graft donor cells.

The gene calls are TRBV9 and TRBJ2-1; D remains ambiguous. Germline values: CDR1 SGDLS, CDR2 YYNGEE. This CDR3 spans 15 amino acids. V was clipped by 0 bases and J by 5 bases, with 12 bases between them. As DNA, the CDR3 is TGTGCCAGCAGCGTAGGTGCCAGCGAGAACAATGAGCAGTTCTTC. As protein: CASSVGASENNEQFF.

The CDR3: CASSRIGGSYNEQFF. The CDR3 nucleotides read TGTGCCAGCAGCCGTATAGGGGGCTCCTACAATGAGCAGTTCTTC. The chain employs TRBV7-3 and TRBJ2-1, with a tentative D call TRBD1 (6 bases). V shed 5 bases and J shed 0 bases, with 11 bases lying between them. The CDR3 has 15 amino acids. The germline V gene encodes CDR1 SGHTA and CDR2 FQGTGA.

This clone was seen only once. The chain is built from TRBV27 and TRBJ2-7; weak D call: TRBD1 (5 bases). This CDR3 has 15 residues. CDR1 and CDR2 from the germline V gene are MNHEY and SMNVEV (reference sequence). The V end lost 5 bases, the J end lost 6 bases, and 20 bases lay between the germline ends. CDR3 in amino acids: CASSPTSAGWGEQYF. Written as DNA, the CDR3 is TGTGCCAGCAGTCCAACCTCCGCAGGGTGGGGCGAGCAGTACTTC.

V and J are TRBV28 and TRBJ2-4; TRBD2 agrees at 11 bases. Germline V gives CDR1 MDHEN, CDR2 SYDVKM. Unmatched junction bases numbered 5, after V lost 6 bases and J lost 4 bases. CDR3 length equals 15 residues. DNA of the CDR3: TGTGCCAGCAGAAGCCTAGCGGGGGGAAAAAACATTCAGTACTTC. Translating gives CASRSLAGGKNIQYF. The whole variable domain, remainder taken from reference TRBV28 and TRBJ2-4, is DVKVTQSSRYLVKRTGEKVFLECVQDMDHENMFWYRQDPGLGLRLIYFSYDVKMKEKGDIPEGYSVSREKKERFSLILESASTNQTSMYLCASRSLAGGKNIQYFGAGTRLSVL.

This rearrangement joins TRBV5-1 to TRBJ1-2, with 9 positions matching TRBD1. J gave up 2 bases and V 4 bases, and 6 bases lay outside the gene matches. Germline CDR1 SGHRS, CDR2 YFSETQ. There are 15 residues in the CDR3. The CDR3 reads CASSRTGTGNYGYTF. As DNA, the CDR3 is TGCGCCAGCAGCCGCACCGGGACAGGGAACTATGGCTACACCTTC.

This rearrangement joins TRBV6-4 to TRBJ2-2; D call uncertain. Germline loops: CDR1 MRHNA, CDR2 SNTAGT. The CDR3 is made up of 14 amino acids. Trimming took 5 bases from V and 3 from J, leaving 10 bases between them. The CDR3 sequence is CASSPTVDTGELFF. DNA of the CDR3: TGTGCCAGCAGTCCTACCGTCGACACCGGGGAGCTGTTTTTT.

The chain combines TRBV19 with TRBJ2-4; 11 bases agree with TRBD1. Germline V gene data show CDR1 as LNHDA and CDR2 as SQIVND (reference sequence). Losses at the gene ends were 4 bases for V and 0 bases for J; bases not matched to a gene: 2. The CDR3 covers 16 residues. The CDR3 protein is CASSTGQGGAKNIQYF. CDR3 bases: TGTGCCAGTAGTACGGGACAGGGGGGAGCCAAAAACATTCAGTACTTC.

The chain has TRBV9 and TRBJ2-1; TRBD2 matches 13 bases. The CDR3 extends over 19 amino acids. CDR1 and CDR2 from the germline V gene are SGDLS and YYNGEE. Trimming at V came to 3 bases and at J to 0 bases, leaving 9 bases not matched to a gene. The CDR3 loop reads CASSDRLAGGPLSYNEQFF. The CDR3 nucleotides are TGTGCCAGCAGCGACCGACTAGCGGGAGGACCGCTCTCCTACAATGAGCAGTTCTTC. The whole variable domain, filled in from reference TRBV9 and TRBJ2-1, reads DSGVTQTPKHLITATGQRVTLRCSPRSGDLSVYWYQQSLDQGLQFLIQYYNGEERAKGNILERFSAQQFPDLHSELNLSSLELGDSALYFCASSDRLAGGPLSYNEQFFGPGTRLTVL.

The chain is built from TRBV7-6 and TRBJ2-7, with 7 bases that match TRBD1. Trimming removed 1 base from V and 2 bases from J; junction bases left unmatched: 5. The CDR3 length is 15 residues. Germline V gene sequence: CDR1 SGHVS, CDR2 FNYEAQ. CDR3: CASSLVAGGPYEQYF. The CDR3 nucleotides read TGTGCCAGCAGCTTAGTGGCAGGGGGACCCTACGAGCAGTACTTC.